The 10 T cell receptor beta chains below all came from one sample that was sequenced in a study of graft-versus-host responses after intestinal transplantation. Their target antigens are unknown. The repertoire was sequenced with immunoSEQ multiplex PCR; TCRdb's copy has only in-frame clones and lacks some. Of about 94,000 clones in the sample, roughly nine tenths were seen once. Specimen: unstimulated CD8+ T cells sorted from spleen or lymph node cells, collected before intestinal transplant. All receptors derive from a human donor who received an intestinal transplant.

The rearrangement links TRBV6-1 to TRBJ1-2, with 7 bases identical to TRBD1. Germline V gives CDR1 MNHNS, CDR2 SASEGT. The V and J ends lost 3 bases and 8 bases, in that order; junction bases with no gene match: 12. CDR3 size: 15 residues. As DNA, the CDR3 is TGTGCCAGCAGTGAGGGGACAGCAGGGTATTCGGGCTACACCTTC. It codes for CASSEGTAGYSGYTF.

This chain connects TRBV7-6 to TRBJ2-3; D may be TRBD2 (5 bases). The CDR3 is 13 amino acids. CDR1 and CDR2 from the germline V gene are SGHVS and FNYEAQ. V was shortened by 4 bases and J by 6 bases, with 11 bases between the two germline ends. The chain's CDR3 is CASSSTWRDTQYF. CDR3 nucleotide sequence: TGTGCCAGCAGCTCGACTTGGAGGGATACGCAGTATTTT. The variable domain in full, with the rest retrieved from reference TRBV7-6 and TRBJ2-3, is GAGVSQSPRYKVTKRGQDVALRCDPISGHVSLYWYRQALGQGPEFLTYFNYEAQQDKSGLPNDRFSAERPEGSISTLTIQRTEQRDSAMYRCASSSTWRDTQYFGPGTRLTVL.

This rearrangement joins TRBV4-1 to TRBJ2-7, with no clear D. This CDR3 has 14 amino acids. Germline values: CDR1 MGHRA, CDR2 YSYEKL. The V end lost 5 bases, the J end lost 0 bases, and 11 bases lay between the germline ends. In nucleotides, the CDR3 is TGCGCCAGCAGCTATACAGTGTCCTCCTACGAGCAGTACTTC. Protein product: CASSYTVSSYEQYF.

This sequence joins TRBV7-6 and TRBJ2-2; TRBD1 is a possible D gene (6 bases). The V end lost 7 bases, the J end lost 4 bases, and 16 bases lay between the germline ends. The CDR3 covers 15 residues. CDR1 is SGHVS and CDR2 is FNYEAQ in the germline V gene. The CDR3 nucleotides are TGTGCCAGCACCCCTGGGACATCCACCACCGGGGAGCTGTTTTTT. This sequence encodes CASTPGTSTTGELFF. Combining the CDR3 with reference TRBV7-6 and TRBJ2-2 gives the whole variable domain GAGVSQSPRYKVTKRGQDVALRCDPISGHVSLYWYRQALGQGPEFLTYFNYEAQQDKSGLPNDRFSAERPEGSISTLTIQRTEQRDSAMYRCASTPGTSTTGELFFGEGSRLTVL.

This clone has a handful of counts. This rearrangement joins TRBV6-6 to TRBJ2-7, with D maybe TRBD2 (5 bases). The CDR3 contains 12 residues. Trimming pared 5 bases from V and 5 bases from J, leaving 10 bases between. Germline-derived CDR1 and CDR2 are MNHNY and SVGAGI (reference sequence). The CDR3 DNA reads as TGTGCCAGCAGTGCCGGACTCAACGAGCAGTACTTC. Translated, it gives CASSAGLNEQYF.

The chain recombines TRBV2 with TRBJ1-1, with a weak D call TRBD1 (6 bases). Deletions cut 3 bases from V and 11 bases from J, with 16 bases between. Germline-derived CDR1 and CDR2 are SNHLY and FYNNEI. This CDR3 region has 13 residues. The CDR3, as DNA: TGTGCCAGCAGTGACGGGACACCATCTTCGGCTTTCTTT. Its translation: CASSDGTPSSAFF.

This chain connects TRBV10-1 to TRBJ2-2, with 7 bases that match TRBD1. The CDR3 contains 14 residues. CDR1 and CDR2 (germline): WNHNN, SYGVQD (reference sequence). V trimming: 8 bases; J trimming: 2 bases; junction bases outside the gene matches: 5. Here the CDR3 DNA reads TGCGCCAGCGGGACAGCGGAAAACACCGGGGAGCTGTTTTTT. It translates to CASGTAENTGELFF.

The chain uses TRBV14 and TRBJ2-5; D is possibly TRBD2 (6 bases). This CDR3 comprises 17 residues. Looked up from germline, CDR1 is SGHDN and CDR2 is FVKESK. V was shortened by 4 bases and J by 7 bases, with 25 bases between the two germline ends. CDR3 amino acids: CASSLPGLGGVEGTQYF. DNA for the CDR3: TGTGCCAGCAGCCTCCCGGGGCTCGGGGGAGTCGAGGGGACCCAGTACTTC.

J is TRBJ1-1 and V is TRBV6-6; D call uncertain. CDR1 and CDR2 (germline): MNHNY, SVGAGI (reference sequence). The V end lost 6 bases, the J end lost 4 bases, and 12 bases lay between the germline ends. The CDR3 sequence is 13 residues long. The CDR3 loop is CASSRQAFTEAFF. The DNA for the CDR3 is TGTGCCAGCAGCCGCCAGGCTTTCACTGAAGCTTTCTTT.

The V call is TRBV5-1, the J call TRBJ2-2, with D perhaps TRBD1 (5 bases). Trimming shortened V by 4 bases and J by 1 base, and 11 bases separated the two germline ends. The CDR3 spans 15 residues. Germline assignment: CDR1 SGHRS and CDR2 YFSETQ. CDR3 nucleotide sequence: TGCGCCAGCAGCCTATCCCAGGGGAACACCGGGGAGCTGTTTTTT. Protein: CASSLSQGNTGELFF.